These 30 T cell receptor beta chains originate from one sample sequenced in a study of shared clonotypes between healthy human individuals. The repertoire was sequenced with immunoSEQ multiplex PCR; TCRdb's copy has only in-frame clones and lacks some. The repertoire holds more than 2 million clones, just over 90% seen once, with over 1.5% in the top ten. Positive CCR7 selection of CD45RO-negative cells yielded the naive CD8 cells, and terminally differentiated effector memory CD45RA+ cells were excluded. The sample was naive CD8+ T cells from PBMCs. Receptors were obtained from a man between 18 and 29 years old in good health. Some clones in this sample may be carry-over from other donors' samples.

The chain recombines TRBV6-1 with TRBJ2-2, with D perhaps matching TRBD1 (6 bases). Trimming left V 2 bases short and J 3 bases short, with 7 bases between. The CDR3 runs 14 residues. Germline CDR1 reads MNHNS; CDR2 reads SASEGT. CDR3 sequence: CASSERQDTGELFF. For the CDR3, the DNA is TGTGCCAGCAGTGAAAGACAGGACACCGGGGAGCTGTTTTTT.

Remarks on this clone: Other DNA sequences from this sample encode an identical CDR3 as well. V and J are TRBV27 and TRBJ2-3, with 10 bases lining up with TRBD1. CDR3 size: 15 residues. Germline V gene lookup returns CDR1 MNHEY and CDR2 SMNVEV (reference sequence). The J segment lost 0 bases and the V segment lost 3 bases, leaving 0 bases of the junction unmatched. CDR3 region: CASSLDRGSTDTQYF. In nucleotides, the CDR3 is TGTGCCAGCAGTTTGGACAGGGGGAGCACAGATACGCAGTATTTT.

The chain is built from TRBV7-9 and TRBJ2-7; no reliable D call. CDR1 is SEHNR, CDR2 FQNEAQ, per germline (reference sequence). The CDR3 runs 15 residues. Trimming shortened V by 4 bases and J by 12 bases, and 25 bases separated the two germline ends. The CDR3 region has the DNA TGTGCCAGCAGCTCTGTGGGTGACGCTTCCCGGCGATGGTACTTC. The encoded protein is CASSSVGDASRRWYF.

The chain is built from TRBV29-1 and TRBJ1-5; 9 bases line up with TRBD1. Germline lookup yields CDR1 SQVTM and CDR2 ANQGSEA. This CDR3 comprises 15 residues. V was clipped by 4 bases and J by 7 bases; unmatched bases: 11. CDR3 in DNA: TGCAGCGTTGTTTTCCCGGGACAGGGCGGCCAGCCCCAGCATTTT. Its protein product is CSVVFPGQGGQPQHF.

The chain carries TRBV4-1 and TRBJ2-5; TRBD1 matches 10 bases. J lost 4 bases, V lost 3 bases, and 5 bases had no gene match. The germline V gene has CDR1 MGHRA and CDR2 YSYEKL. The length of the CDR3 is 15 residues. The CDR3 sequence is CASSQGTGVRETQYF. Written as DNA, the CDR3 is TGCGCCAGCAGCCAGGGGACAGGGGTACGAGAGACCCAGTACTTC.

The chain joins TRBV19 to TRBJ2-2; 12 bases match TRBD2. The germline V gene encodes CDR1 LNHDA and CDR2 SQIVND (reference sequence). The junction had 4 bases not matched to a gene; V was cut back by 4 bases and J by 7 bases. The CDR3 totals 15 residues. CDR3 sequence reads: CASSTGLAGRGELFF. In nucleotides, the CDR3 is TGTGCCAGTAGTACAGGACTAGCGGGACGCGGGGAGCTGTTTTTT.

The V call is TRBV19, the J call TRBJ2-2; D is uncertain. Trimming left V 8 bases short and J 6 bases short, with 7 bases between. Germline loops: CDR1 LNHDA, CDR2 SQIVND (reference sequence). This CDR3 spans 11 amino acids. The CDR3 reads CASEMAGELFF. DNA of the CDR3: TGTGCCAGTGAGATGGCCGGGGAGCTGTTTTTT.

CDR3 loop: CAWSVLPARGEPQHF. The CDR3 DNA reads TGTGCCTGGAGTGTACTGCCTGCCAGGGGTGAGCCCCAGCATTTT. V is TRBV30 and J is TRBJ1-5; TRBD1 is a possible D gene (6 bases). The CDR3 is 15 amino acids. Trimming removed 0 bases at V and 8 bases at J, with 17 bases between. Looked up from germline, CDR1 is GTSNPN and CDR2 is SVGIG (reference sequence).

This clone was seen only once. The chain couples TRBV11-2 to TRBJ1-1; unclear D gene. Germline CDR1 SGHAT, CDR2 FQNNGV. The CDR3 length is 15 residues. V was shortened by 5 bases and J by 4 bases, with 17 bases between the two germline ends. The CDR3 sequence is CASSETFGSGTEAFF. CDR3 DNA sequence: TGTGCCAGCAGCGAGACTTTTGGGTCGGGCACTGAAGCTTTCTTT. Variable domain in full (rest from reference TRBV11-2 and TRBJ1-1): EAGVAQSPRYKIIEKRQSVAFWCNPISGHATLYWYQQILGQGPKLLIQFQNNGVVDDSQLPKDRFSAERLKGVDSTLKIQPAKLEDSAVYLCASSETFGSGTEAFFGQGTRLTVV.

The chain has TRBV4-3 and TRBJ2-1; TRBD2 aligns across 11 bases. V gave up 4 bases and J gave up 11 bases; unmatched junction bases: 16. Germline CDR1 reads LGHNA; CDR2 reads YSLEER. The CDR3 length is 17 residues. For the CDR3, the DNA is TGCGCCAGCAGCCGTAATAACCGACTAGCGGGAAATCGAAAGCAGTTCTTC. This gives the protein CASSRNNRLAGNRKQFF.

This clone was picked up one time. The chain joins TRBV27 to TRBJ2-7; 8 bases map to TRBD1. This CDR3 contains 15 residues. The V gene end was trimmed by 0 bases and the J gene end by 6 bases; junction bases not matched to a gene: 7. The V gene's germline CDR1 is MNHEY and CDR2 SMNVEV (reference sequence). The CDR3 coding sequence is TGTGCCAGCAGTTTATCTCCAGGGGGCCAAAGCGAGCAGTACTTC. Translation: CASSLSPGGQSEQYF.

The chain has TRBV6-5 and TRBJ2-1, with D tentatively TRBD1 (7 bases). Germline CDR1 reads MNHEY; CDR2 reads SVGAGI. The V end lost 4 bases, the J end lost 3 bases, and 16 bases lay between the germline ends. The CDR3 totals 16 residues. CDR3 loop: CASSSPGGIGYNEQFF. CDR3 DNA: TGTGCCAGCAGTTCCCCAGGGGGGATCGGCTACAATGAGCAGTTCTTC.

The CDR3 sequence: CASSYVSYSYEQYF. CDR3 sequence (DNA): TGTGCCAGCAGTTATGTATCCTACTCCTACGAGCAGTACTTC. The chain is built from TRBV28 and TRBJ2-7, with D unclear. The germline V gene has CDR1 MDHEN and CDR2 SYDVKM. The CDR3 totals 14 residues. V was clipped by 4 bases and J by 0 bases, with 10 bases between them.

V usage is TRBV28 and J usage is TRBJ2-5; maybe TRBD2 (6 bases). Germline CDR1 reads MDHEN; CDR2 reads SYDVKM. The CDR3 loop spans 18 amino acids. The ends were cut back, 7 bases at V and 2 bases at J, with 26 bases in the middle. CDR3 residues: CASIATIAERTFQETQYF. The CDR3 DNA reads TGTGCCAGCATCGCGACAATAGCGGAGCGAACCTTTCAAGAGACCCAGTACTTC.

The J gene is TRBJ2-1, the V gene TRBV6-1; 11 positions match TRBD2. The junction had 7 bases not matched to a gene; V was cut back by 0 bases and J by 0 bases. Germline V lookup: CDR1 MNHNS, CDR2 SASEGT. The CDR3 runs to 19 residues. This CDR3 is CASSEALAGAYSSYNEQFF. The CDR3 bases are TGTGCCAGCAGTGAAGCACTAGCGGGAGCCTATAGCTCCTACAATGAGCAGTTCTTC.

V usage is TRBV7-2 and J usage is TRBJ2-3, with D tentatively TRBD2 (6 bases). The CDR3 spans 16 residues. Trimming shortened V by 1 base and J by 0 bases, and 11 bases separated the two germline ends. The germline V gene has CDR1 SGHTA and CDR2 FQGNSA. The CDR3 bases are TGTGCCAGCAGCTTAGGTACCGGACTAAGCACAGATACGCAGTATTTT. Its translation is CASSLGTGLSTDTQYF.

The chain recombines TRBV6-5 with TRBJ1-2, with D hard to call. Trimming removed 6 bases from V and 8 bases from J, with 19 bases in between. Germline loops: CDR1 MNHEY, CDR2 SVGAGI. This CDR3 contains 14 residues. The DNA for the CDR3 is TGTGCCAGCAGCCAGGAAGACGTCCTGGCGGGCTACACCTTC. Protein sequence: CASSQEDVLAGYTF.

J is TRBJ1-3 and V is TRBV5-1, with D perhaps TRBD1 (6 bases). Trimming stripped 5 bases from V and 2 bases from J, with 17 bases between. Germline values: CDR1 SGHRS, CDR2 YFSETQ. The CDR3 is 16 amino acids. CDR3 in amino acids: CASSEDLTGTGNTIYF. As DNA, the CDR3 is TGCGCCAGCAGTGAGGACCTCACAGGGACTGGAAACACCATATATTTT.

CDR3 bases: TGCGCCAGCAGCCAAGACCTGACTAGCGGAGCCACCGGGGAGCTGTTTTTT. Protein: CASSQDLTSGATGELFF. This rearrangement joins TRBV4-3 to TRBJ2-2; TRBD2 agrees at 9 bases. J lost 4 bases, V lost 0 bases, and 6 bases had no gene match. Germline loops: CDR1 LGHNA, CDR2 YSLEER. This CDR3 is built from 17 residues.

This chain links TRBV5-1 with TRBJ2-1; D unresolved. V was clipped by 5 bases and J by 7 bases, with 10 bases between them. The CDR3 sequence is 12 residues long. CDR1 and CDR2 from the germline V gene are SGHRS and YFSETQ. Written as DNA, the CDR3 is TGCGCCAGCAGGGCCCTCGGGAATGAGCAGTTCTTC. It specifies CASRALGNEQFF.

Comment on this clone: At one end, the junction sequence differs from germline, possibly due to a read error. The chain uses TRBV2 and TRBJ1-2, with 7 bases lining up with TRBD1. The CDR3 is 14 amino acids. The germline CDR1 and CDR2 sequences are SNHLY and FYNNEI. The CDR3 region is CASRAGQHKMWRGF. The CDR3 DNA is TGTGCCAGCAGGGCGGGACAGCACAAAATGTGGCGGGGATTC. Full variable domain (remainder filled in from reference TRBV2 and TRBJ1-2): EPEVTQTPSHQVTQMGQEVILRCVPISNHLYFYWYRQILGQKVEFLVSFYNNEISEKSEIFDDQFSVERPDGSNFTLKIRSTKLEDSAMYFCASRAGQHKMWRGFGSGTRLTVV.

V usage is TRBV11-2 and J usage is TRBJ2-1; the D is unclear. Looked up from germline, CDR1 is SGHAT and CDR2 is FQNNGV. The CDR3 has 15 residues. Trimming stripped 3 bases from V and 0 bases from J, with 9 bases between. CDR3 nucleotides: TGTGCCAGCAGCTTCGGTGCGAGCTCCTACAATGAGCAGTTCTTC. This encodes CASSFGASSYNEQFF.

This clone appeared a few times. Other DNA sequences in this specimen translate into the identical CDR3. The genes are TRBV28 and TRBJ1-2; 7 nucleotides agree with TRBD1. Germline V gene data show CDR1 as MDHEN and CDR2 as SYDVKM. After removal of 6 bases from V and 2 bases from J, the junction contained 3 bases not matched to a gene. This CDR3 is 13 amino acids long. CDR3 coding DNA: TGTGCCAGCAGCCAGACAGGGAACTATGGCTACACCTTC. Its protein product is CASSQTGNYGYTF.

V gene TRBV5-1 combines with J gene TRBJ2-2, with 10 bases aligning to TRBD2. Germline assignment: CDR1 SGHRS and CDR2 YFSETQ. The V and J ends lost 1 base and 5 bases, in that order; junction bases with no gene match: 8. The CDR3 loop spans 17 amino acids. CDR3 coding DNA: TGCGCCAGCAGCTTGAGGCTAGCGGGAGCGCGAACCGGGGAGCTGTTTTTT. It specifies CASSLRLAGARTGELFF.

To note about this clone: This sample includes further DNA sequences coding for the same CDR3. The genes are TRBV27 and TRBJ1-5; D is ambiguous. Trimming stripped 6 bases from V and 0 bases from J, with 6 bases between. Germline CDR1 MNHEY, CDR2 SMNVEV (reference sequence). CDR3 length equals 13 residues. The chain's CDR3 is CASSFYSNQPQHF. The CDR3 nucleotides read TGTGCCAGCAGCTTTTATAGCAATCAGCCCCAGCATTTT.

On this clone: Other nucleotide sequences in the sample specify the same CDR3. V and J are TRBV5-1 and TRBJ2-7; D perhaps matches TRBD1 (6 bases). Germline V gives CDR1 SGHRS, CDR2 YFSETQ. This CDR3 contains 13 residues. Deletions cut 2 bases from V and 3 bases from J, with 9 bases between. The CDR3 here is CASSLRTDYEQYF. As DNA, the CDR3 is TGCGCCAGCAGCTTACGGACAGACTACGAGCAGTACTTC.

The CDR3 reads CASYQGGDTKQYF. CDR3 nucleotide sequence: TGTGCCAGCTACCAGGGGGGGGACACTAAGCAGTACTTC. J is TRBJ2-7 and V is TRBV18, with D perhaps matching TRBD1 or TRBD2 (7 bases each). V lost 7 bases to trimming and J lost 8 bases, with 18 bases between them. The germline V gene has CDR1 KGHSH and CDR2 LQKENI. This CDR3 is built from 13 residues. Drawing the rest from reference TRBV18 and TRBJ2-7, the complete variable domain is NAGVMQNPRHLVRRRGQEARLRCSPMKGHSHVYWYRQLPEEGLKFMVYLQKENIIDESGMPKERFSAEFPKEGPSILRIQQVVRGDSAAYFCASYQGGDTKQYFGPGTRLTVT.

J is TRBJ2-2 and V is TRBV7-9; 7 bases agree with TRBD1. This CDR3 region has 16 residues. In germline, CDR1 is SEHNR, CDR2 FQNEAQ (reference sequence). With 6 bases clipped from V and 4 bases from J, the junction kept 11 bases outside the gene matches. The CDR3 nucleotides are TGTGCCAGCAGTCCAACAAGGGGGCGTAGCACCGGGGAGCTGTTTTTT. Translation: CASSPTRGRSTGELFF.

The CDR3 loop reads CASTSRDSDQETQYF. DNA for the CDR3: TGTGCCAGTACATCCCGGGACAGCGACCAAGAGACCCAGTACTTC. V is TRBV19 and J is TRBJ2-5; 7 bases agree with TRBD1. This CDR3 spans 15 amino acids. The germline gives CDR1 LNHDA, CDR2 SQIVND (reference sequence). Trimming removed 7 bases from V and 0 bases from J; junction bases left unmatched: 8.

The chain employs TRBV2 and TRBJ2-7; D is possibly TRBD1 or TRBD2 (6 bases each). Germline CDR1 and CDR2: SNHLY and FYNNEI. V was trimmed by 0 bases and J by 3 bases, leaving 15 bases between them. The CDR3 runs 16 residues. CDR3 residues: CASSEALPGAGYEQYF. The CDR3 region has the DNA TGTGCCAGCAGTGAAGCGCTGCCGGGGGCGGGCTACGAGCAGTACTTC.